One sample yielded the 5 T cell receptor beta chains listed below, sequenced in a study of regulatory T cells in long-lasting Graves disease. The time point is: newly diagnosed GD, antithyroid drugs for less than 3 months. PBMC RNA was the source of the TCR library. Construction of the TCR beta libraries employed iRepertoire HTBI primers in conjunction with Arm-PCR of CDR3 regions. Each CDR3 protein gets one entry after TCRdb re-called the multiplex PCR reads with MiXCR. The top ten clones hold roughly 10% of a sample with 530,000 or so distinct CDR3 sequences, approximately 13% of them seen once. These data are also associated with another study on T cells in Graves' hyperthyroidism and ophthalmopathy.

This material consisted of peripheral blood mononuclear cells (PBMCs), taken at new diagnosis, from a patient treated with antithyroid drugs. Every receptor here comes from a man aged 30-40 years with Graves disease.

The chain links TRBV5-1 to TRBJ2-7, with 9 nucleotides matching TRBD1. The V gene's germline CDR1 is SGHRS and CDR2 YFSETQ. V lost 4 bases to trimming and J lost 4 bases; unmatched junction nucleotides: 12. This CDR3 comprises 16 residues. The CDR3 loop reads CASSLIPGQGIYEQYF. The CDR3 DNA reads as TGCGCCAGCAGCCTCATTCCGGGACAGGGTATTTACGAGCAGTACTTC.

The table lists this clonotype with many counts. The CDR3 here is CASSESVYSPLHF. CDR3 nucleotide sequence: TGCGCCAGCAGTGAGTCGGTTTATTCACCCCTCCACTTT. The genes are TRBV10-1 and TRBJ1-6; no clear D gene. Germline CDR1 and CDR2: WNHNN and SYGVQD (reference sequence). The V gene lost 0 bases and the J gene lost 8 bases, with 5 bases spanning the gap. There are 13 residues in the CDR3.

This clonotype was counted between two and nine times. With only one base between it and a far larger clone, this is likely a read error. V usage is TRBV10-3 and J usage is TRBJ1-1; 11 bases map to TRBD1. This CDR3 has 14 amino acids. Germline V CDR1 and CDR2: ENHRY, SYGVKD. V shed 10 bases and J 3 bases; nucleotides not matched to a gene: 7. The CDR3 is CASSPGQGDTEAFF. CDR3 bases: TGTGCCAGCAGCCCGGGACAGGGGGACACTGAAGCTTTCTTT.

There are a few counts of this clonotype. The J gene is TRBJ1-4, the V gene TRBV7-9; 9 nucleotides agree with TRBD1. Germline values: CDR1 SEHNR, CDR2 FQNEAQ (reference sequence). Germline trimming cut 3 bases from V and 7 bases from J; bases unmatched to any gene: 3. The CDR3 loop spans 14 amino acids. The CDR3 protein is CASSFEGQGEKLFF. The CDR3 DNA sequence: TGTGCCAGCAGCTTCGAGGGACAGGGTGAAAAACTGTTTTTT.

This clonotype came up many times. The chain joins TRBV6-1 to TRBJ2-5; 11 nucleotides align to TRBD2. Per the germline V gene, CDR1 is MNHNS and CDR2 is SASEGT. CDR3 length: 15 amino acids. The V segment lost 6 bases and the J segment 2 bases; nucleotides outside the gene matches: 5. The DNA for the CDR3 is TGTGCCAGCAGAACCGGGACTAGCGGACAAGAGACCCAGTACTTC. Residues: CASRTGTSGQETQYF.